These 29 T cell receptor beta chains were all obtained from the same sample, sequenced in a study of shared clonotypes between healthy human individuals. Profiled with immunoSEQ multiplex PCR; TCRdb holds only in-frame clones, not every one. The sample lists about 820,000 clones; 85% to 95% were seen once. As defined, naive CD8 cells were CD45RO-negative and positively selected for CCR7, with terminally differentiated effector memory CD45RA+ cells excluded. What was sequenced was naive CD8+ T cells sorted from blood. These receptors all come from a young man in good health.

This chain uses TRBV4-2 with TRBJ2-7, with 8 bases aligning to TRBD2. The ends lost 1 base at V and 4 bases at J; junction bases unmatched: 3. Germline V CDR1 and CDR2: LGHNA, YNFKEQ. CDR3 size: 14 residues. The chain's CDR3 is CASSQVGRGYEQYF. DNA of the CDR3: TGTGCCAGCAGCCAAGTCGGGAGGGGGTACGAGCAGTACTTC.

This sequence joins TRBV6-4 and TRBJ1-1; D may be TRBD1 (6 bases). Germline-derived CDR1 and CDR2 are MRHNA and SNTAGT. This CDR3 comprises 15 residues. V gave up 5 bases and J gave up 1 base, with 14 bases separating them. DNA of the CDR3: TGTGCCAGCAGTCGCACAGGGTTGGGGAACACTGAAGCTTTCTTT. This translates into CASSRTGLGNTEAFF.

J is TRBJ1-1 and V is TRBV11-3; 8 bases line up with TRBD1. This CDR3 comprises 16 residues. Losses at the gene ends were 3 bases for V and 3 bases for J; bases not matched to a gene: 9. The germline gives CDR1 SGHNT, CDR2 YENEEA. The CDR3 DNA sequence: TGTGCCAGCAGCTTCTCACGGACAGGGACGTACACTGAAGCTTTCTTT. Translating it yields CASSFSRTGTYTEAFF. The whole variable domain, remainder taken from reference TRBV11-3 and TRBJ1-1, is EAGVVQSPRYKIIEKKQPVAFWCNPISGHNTLYWYLQNLGQGPELLIRYENEEAVDDSQLPKDRFSAERLKGVDSTLKIQPAELGDSAVYLCASSFSRTGTYTEAFFGQGTRLTVV.

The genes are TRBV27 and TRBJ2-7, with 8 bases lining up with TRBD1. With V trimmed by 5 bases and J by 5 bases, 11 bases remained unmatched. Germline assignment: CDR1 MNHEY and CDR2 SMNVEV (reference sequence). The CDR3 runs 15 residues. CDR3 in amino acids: CASSTLPTGVNEQYF. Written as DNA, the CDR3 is TGTGCCAGCAGTACACTTCCGACAGGGGTAAACGAGCAGTACTTC.

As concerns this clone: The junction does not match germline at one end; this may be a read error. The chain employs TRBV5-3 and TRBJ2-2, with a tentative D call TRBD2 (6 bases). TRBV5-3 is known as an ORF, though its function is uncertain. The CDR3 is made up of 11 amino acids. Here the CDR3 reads CALRGTGELFF. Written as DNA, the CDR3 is TGCGCCTTGCGGGGCACCGGGGAGCTGTTTTTT.

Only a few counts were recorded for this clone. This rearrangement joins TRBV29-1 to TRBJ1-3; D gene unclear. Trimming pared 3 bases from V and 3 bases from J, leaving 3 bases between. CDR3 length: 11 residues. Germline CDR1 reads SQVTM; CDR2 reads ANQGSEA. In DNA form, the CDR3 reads TGCAGCGTTGACCATGGAAACACCATATATTTT. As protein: CSVDHGNTIYF.

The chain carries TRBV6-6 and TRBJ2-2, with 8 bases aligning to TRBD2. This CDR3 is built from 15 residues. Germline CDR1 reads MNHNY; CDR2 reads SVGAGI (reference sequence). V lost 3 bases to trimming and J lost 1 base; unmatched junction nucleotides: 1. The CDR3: CASSYSGMNTGELFF. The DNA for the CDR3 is TGTGCCAGCAGTTATAGCGGGATGAACACCGGGGAGCTGTTTTTT.

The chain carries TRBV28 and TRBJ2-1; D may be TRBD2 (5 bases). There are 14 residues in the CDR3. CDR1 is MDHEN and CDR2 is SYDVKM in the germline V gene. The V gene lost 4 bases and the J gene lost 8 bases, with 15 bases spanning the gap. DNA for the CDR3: TGTGCCAGCAGTTCTCAGCGGAAACTTGATGAGCAGTTCTTC. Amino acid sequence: CASSSQRKLDEQFF.

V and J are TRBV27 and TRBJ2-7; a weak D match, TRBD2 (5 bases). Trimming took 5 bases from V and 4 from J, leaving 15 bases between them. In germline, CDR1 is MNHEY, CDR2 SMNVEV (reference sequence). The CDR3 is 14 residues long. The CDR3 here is CASSLGMSLYEQYF. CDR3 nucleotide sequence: TGTGCCAGCAGTCTCGGGATGAGCTTATACGAGCAGTACTTC.

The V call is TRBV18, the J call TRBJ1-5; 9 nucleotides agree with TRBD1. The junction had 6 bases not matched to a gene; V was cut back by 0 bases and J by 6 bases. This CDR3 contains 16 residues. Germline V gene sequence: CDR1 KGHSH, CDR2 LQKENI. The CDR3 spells CASSPPGGQGSQPQHF. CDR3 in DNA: TGTGCCAGCTCACCACCCGGGGGACAGGGTAGTCAGCCCCAGCATTTT. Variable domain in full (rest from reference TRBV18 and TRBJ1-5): NAGVMQNPRHLVRRRGQEARLRCSPMKGHSHVYWYRQLPEEGLKFMVYLQKENIIDESGMPKERFSAEFPKEGPSILRIQQVVRGDSAAYFCASSPPGGQGSQPQHFGDGTRLSIL.

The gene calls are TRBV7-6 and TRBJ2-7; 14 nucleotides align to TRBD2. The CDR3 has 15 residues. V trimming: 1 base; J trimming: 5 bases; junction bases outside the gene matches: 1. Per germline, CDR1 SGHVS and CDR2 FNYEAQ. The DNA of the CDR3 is TGTGCCAGCAGCTTAGAGGGACTAGCGGGAGACGAGCAGTACTTC. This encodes CASSLEGLAGDEQYF.

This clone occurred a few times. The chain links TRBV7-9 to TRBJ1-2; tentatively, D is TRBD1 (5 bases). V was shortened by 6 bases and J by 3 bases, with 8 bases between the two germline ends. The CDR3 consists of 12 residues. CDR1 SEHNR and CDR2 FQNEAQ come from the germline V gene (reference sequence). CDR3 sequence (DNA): TGTGCCAGCAGAGGGGCGCACTATGGCTACACCTTC. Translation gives CASRGAHYGYTF. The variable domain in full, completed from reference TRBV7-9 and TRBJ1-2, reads DTGVSQNPRHKITKRGQNVTFRCDPISEHNRLYWYRQTLGQGPEFLTYFQNEAQLEKSRLLSDRFSAERPKGSFSTLEIQRTEQGDSAMYLCASRGAHYGYTFGSGTRLTVV.

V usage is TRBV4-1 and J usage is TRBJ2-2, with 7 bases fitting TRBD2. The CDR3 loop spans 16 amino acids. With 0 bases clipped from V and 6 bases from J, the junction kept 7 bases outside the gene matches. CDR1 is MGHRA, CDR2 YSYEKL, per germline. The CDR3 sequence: CASSQDWGGFSGELFF. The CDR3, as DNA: TGCGCCAGCAGCCAAGATTGGGGAGGGTTTTCCGGGGAGCTGTTTTTT.

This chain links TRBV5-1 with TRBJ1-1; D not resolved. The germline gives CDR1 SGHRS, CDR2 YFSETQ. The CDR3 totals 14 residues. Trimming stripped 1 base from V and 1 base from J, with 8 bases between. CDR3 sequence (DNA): TGCGCCAGCAGCTTGCGGGGTGGGAACACTGAAGCTTTCTTT. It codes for CASSLRGGNTEAFF.

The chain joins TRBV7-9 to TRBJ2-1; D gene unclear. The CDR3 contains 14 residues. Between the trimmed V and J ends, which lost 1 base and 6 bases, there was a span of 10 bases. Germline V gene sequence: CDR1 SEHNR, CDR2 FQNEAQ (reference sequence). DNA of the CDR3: TGTGCCAGCAGCTTAGAGTACTCCATCAATGAGCAGTTCTTC. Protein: CASSLEYSINEQFF.

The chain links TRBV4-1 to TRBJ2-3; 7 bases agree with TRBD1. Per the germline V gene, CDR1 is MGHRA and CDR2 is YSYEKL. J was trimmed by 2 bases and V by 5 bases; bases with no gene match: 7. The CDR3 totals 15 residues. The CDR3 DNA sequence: TGCGCCAGCAGCTTCCGGACAGGTTACACAGATACGCAGTATTTT. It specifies CASSFRTGYTDTQYF.

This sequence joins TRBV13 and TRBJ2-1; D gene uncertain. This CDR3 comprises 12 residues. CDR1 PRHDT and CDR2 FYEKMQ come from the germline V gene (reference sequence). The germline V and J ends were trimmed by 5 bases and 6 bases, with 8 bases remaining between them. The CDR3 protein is CASSLNINEQFF. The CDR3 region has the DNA TGTGCCAGCAGCCTCAATATCAATGAGCAGTTCTTC.

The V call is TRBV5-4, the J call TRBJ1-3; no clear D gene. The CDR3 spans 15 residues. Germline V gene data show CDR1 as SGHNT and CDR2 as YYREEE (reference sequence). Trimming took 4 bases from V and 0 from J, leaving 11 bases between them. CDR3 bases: TGTGCCAGCAGCCCGGACGGCTCCTCTGGAAACACCATATATTTT. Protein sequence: CASSPDGSSGNTIYF.

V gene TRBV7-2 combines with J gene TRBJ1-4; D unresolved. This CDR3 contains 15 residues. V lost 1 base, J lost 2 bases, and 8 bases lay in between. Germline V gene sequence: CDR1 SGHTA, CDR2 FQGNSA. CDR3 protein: CASSLVLGTNEKLFF. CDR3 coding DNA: TGTGCCAGCAGCTTAGTTTTAGGGACTAATGAAAAACTGTTTTTT.

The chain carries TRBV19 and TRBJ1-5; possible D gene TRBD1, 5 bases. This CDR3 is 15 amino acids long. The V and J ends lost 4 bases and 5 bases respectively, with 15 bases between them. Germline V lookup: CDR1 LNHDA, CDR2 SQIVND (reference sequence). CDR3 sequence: CASSRGGEIHQPQHF. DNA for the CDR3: TGTGCCAGTAGTAGGGGCGGGGAAATTCATCAGCCCCAGCATTTT.

The CDR3 here is CASSYAGSLPYEQYF. The CDR3 DNA sequence: TGTGCCAGCAGTTACGCAGGGTCTTTGCCCTACGAGCAGTACTTC. The chain employs TRBV28 and TRBJ2-7; maybe TRBD1 (5 bases). Germline lookup yields CDR1 MDHEN and CDR2 SYDVKM. V gave up 4 bases and J gave up 2 bases, with 15 bases separating them. The CDR3 runs 15 residues.

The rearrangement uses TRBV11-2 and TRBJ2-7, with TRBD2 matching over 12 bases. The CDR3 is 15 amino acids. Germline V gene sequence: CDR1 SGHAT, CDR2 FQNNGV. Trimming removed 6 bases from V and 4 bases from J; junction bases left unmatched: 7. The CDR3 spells CASSQAGTSGYEQYF. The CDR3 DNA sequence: TGTGCCAGCAGTCAAGCCGGGACTAGCGGGTACGAGCAGTACTTC.

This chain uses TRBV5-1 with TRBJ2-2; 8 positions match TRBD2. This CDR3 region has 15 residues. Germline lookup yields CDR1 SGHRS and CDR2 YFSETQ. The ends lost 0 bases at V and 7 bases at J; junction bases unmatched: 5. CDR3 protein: CASSLDSREGGELFF. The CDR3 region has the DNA TGCGCCAGCAGCTTGGATTCACGGGAGGGCGGGGAGCTGTTTTTT.

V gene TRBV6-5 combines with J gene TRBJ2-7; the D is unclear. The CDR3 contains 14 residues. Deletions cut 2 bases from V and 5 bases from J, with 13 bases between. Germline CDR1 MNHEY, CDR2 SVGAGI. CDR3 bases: TGTGCCAGCAGTTACGTGGCAGGCCGGCACGAGCAGTACTTC. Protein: CASSYVAGRHEQYF.

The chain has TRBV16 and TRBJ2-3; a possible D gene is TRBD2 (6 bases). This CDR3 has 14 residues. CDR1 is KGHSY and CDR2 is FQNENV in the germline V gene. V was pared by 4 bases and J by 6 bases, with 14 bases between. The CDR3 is CASSPGLGRDTQYF. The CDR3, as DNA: TGTGCCAGCAGCCCGGGACTCGGAAGGGATACGCAGTATTTT. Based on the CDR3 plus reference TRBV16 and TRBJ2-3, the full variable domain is GEEVAQTPKHLVRGEGQKAKLYCAPIKGHSYVFWYQQVLKNEFKFLISFQNENVFDETGMPKERFSAKCLPNSPCSLEIQATKLEDSAVYFCASSPGLGRDTQYFGPGTRLTVL.

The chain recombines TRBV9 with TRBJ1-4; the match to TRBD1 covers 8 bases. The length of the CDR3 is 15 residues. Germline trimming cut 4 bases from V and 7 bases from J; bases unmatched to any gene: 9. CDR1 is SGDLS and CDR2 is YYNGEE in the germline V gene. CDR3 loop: CASSFSGGIAEKLFF. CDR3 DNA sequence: TGTGCCAGCAGCTTCTCAGGGGGCATAGCTGAAAAACTGTTTTTT.

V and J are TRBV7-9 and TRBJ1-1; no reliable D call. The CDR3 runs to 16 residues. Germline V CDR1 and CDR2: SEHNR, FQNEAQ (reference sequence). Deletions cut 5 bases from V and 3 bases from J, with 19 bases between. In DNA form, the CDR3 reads TGTGCCAGCAGCCCTATGCCTGATTCTTTGGACACTGAAGCTTTCTTT. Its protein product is CASSPMPDSLDTEAFF. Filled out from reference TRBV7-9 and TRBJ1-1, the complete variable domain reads DTGVSQNPRHKITKRGQNVTFRCDPISEHNRLYWYRQTLGQGPEFLTYFQNEAQLEKSRLLSDRFSAERPKGSFSTLEIQRTEQGDSAMYLCASSPMPDSLDTEAFFGQGTRLTVV.

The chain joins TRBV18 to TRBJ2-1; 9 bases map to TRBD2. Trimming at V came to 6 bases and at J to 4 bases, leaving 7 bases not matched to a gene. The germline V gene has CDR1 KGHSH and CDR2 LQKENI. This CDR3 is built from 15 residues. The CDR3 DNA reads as TGTGCCAGCTCGGCGGGGGGGGGACTTTACAATGAGCAGTTCTTC. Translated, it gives CASSAGGGLYNEQFF.

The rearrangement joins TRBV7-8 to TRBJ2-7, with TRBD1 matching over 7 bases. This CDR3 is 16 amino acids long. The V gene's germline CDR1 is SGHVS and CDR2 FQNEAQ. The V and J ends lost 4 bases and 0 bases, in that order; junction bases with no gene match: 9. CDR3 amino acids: CASSYHLGTASYEQYF. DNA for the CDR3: TGTGCCAGCAGCTATCACCTAGGGACAGCCTCCTACGAGCAGTACTTC.